This T cell receptor (beta chain) is drawn from a study of CD8+CD57+ T cells in acquired aplastic anemia. Whole-study findings and limits: Patients and controls turned out to have 25 to 35 CD8+ CDR3 sequences in common.

TCR beta VDJ and CDR3 were profiled, and genomic DNA was the template. Via MiXCR, TCRdb re-called the reads, giving one row per CDR3 protein. The sample lists roughly 200,000 distinct CDR3 sequences; 50% to 65% were seen once. All sequencing subjects had displayed CD8+CD57+ cell expansion on flow cytometry. In the case of this clonotype: Its target is not known.

The CDR3 is 14 amino acids. CDR1 SGHVS and CDR2 FQNEAQ come from the germline V gene. V was shortened by 3 bases and J by 1 base, with 9 bases between the two germline ends. This chain uses TRBV7-8 with TRBJ1-1; D is unclear. The TCR comes from a human donor with aplastic anemia. The sequencing input was sorted CD4+, CD8+, or CD8+CD57+ T cells (not recorded which) from PBMCs. CDR3 nucleotides: TGTGCCAGCAGCTTCGGGGAAGCGAACACTGAAGCTTTCTTT. Encoded protein: CASSFGEANTEAFF. Using reference TRBV7-8 and TRBJ1-1 for the parts outside the CDR3, the full variable domain is GAGVSQSPRYKVAKRGQDVALRCDPISGHVSLFWYQQALGQGPEFLTYFQNEAQLDKSGLPSDRFFAERPEGSVSTLKIQRTQQEDSAVYLCASSFGEANTEAFFGQGTRLTVV.